This TCR beta chain was sequenced for a study of shared clonotypes between healthy human individuals. Sequenced by immunoSEQ multiplex PCR; TCRdb stores in-frame clones only, minus some. The top ten clones hold roughly 1.4% of a sample with about 1 million clones, about 75% of them seen once. The length of the CDR3 is 17 residues. CDR1 and CDR2 (germline): LNHNV, YYDKDF (reference sequence). Trimming removed 5 bases from V and 7 bases from J; junction bases left unmatched: 15. Those who donated were healthy HIV-negative adults, with no recent acute infections or vaccinations reported. Sequenced sample: memory CD4+ T cells sorted from blood. The sample's subset: CD45RA-negative fraction. The receptor's source is a man between 18 and 35 years old in good health. The gene calls are TRBV15 and TRBJ2-1; 9 nucleotides line up with TRBD2. CDR3 in amino acids: CATSGGLIAGASNEQFF. The CDR3 DNA reads TGTGCCACCAGCGGGGGACTCATAGCGGGAGCTTCGAATGAGCAGTTCTTC.